The rows below give T cell receptor beta chains drawn from one sample of a study of regulatory T cells in long-lasting Graves disease. Using its own MiXCR run on the multiplex PCR reads, TCRdb lists one record per CDR3 protein. The sample includes more than 400,000 distinct CDR3 sequences, roughly 15% of them seen just once. A further study also used this sample, focusing on T cells in Graves' hyperthyroidism and ophthalmopathy.

Sequences were derived from peripheral blood mononuclear cells (PBMCs), sampled at new diagnosis, from a patient treated with antithyroid drugs. These receptors were taken from a woman in her twenties or thirties with Graves disease. Both conserved end residues are part of each CDR3. Fields, in order: V gene, J gene, clone size, D gene, CDR3 protein, CDR3 DNA. The D gene is left open where the match is weak. Some rows mark clone size as missing; the rest say once, few, many or name a class of expanded clone.

TRBV15	TRBJ2-1	many	.	CATSRDIQVTTKWGEQFF	TGTGCCACCAGCAGAGATATACAGGTTACAACAAAGTGGGGTGAGCAGTTCTTC
TRBV2	TRBJ1-1	many	.	CASRDILRVNTEAFF	TGTGCCAGCAGGGACATCCTGAGGGTGAACACTGAAGCTTTCTTT
TRBV18	TRBJ2-5	many	TRBD2	CASSPPFTSGETQYF	TGTGCCAGCTCACCACCGTTTACTAGCGGAGAGACCCAGTACTTC
TRBV28	TRBJ1-1	.	.	CASRPGSNTEAFF	TGTGCCAGCAGGCCAGGATCGAACACTGAAGCTTTCTTT
TRBV18	TRBJ1-2	many	.	CASSPTGTESYGYTF	TGTGCCAGCTCACCCACCGGGACGGAAAGCTATGGCTACACCTTC
TRBV20-1	TRBJ2-7	many	TRBD2	CSASGGRRTYEQYF	TGCAGTGCTAGTGGCGGGAGGAGAACCTACGAGCAGTACTTC
TRBV27	TRBJ1-2	many	.	CASSFSRLGGYTF	TGTGCCAGCAGTTTCTCCCGTTTAGGGGGCTACACCTTC
TRBV24-1	TRBJ2-5	few	.	CATSDPRDPQETQYF	TGTGCCACCAGTGACCCCAGGGATCCCCAAGAGACCCAGTACTTC
TRBV5-6	TRBJ1-5	few	.	CASSLAAAGVGQPQHF	TGTGCCAGCAGCTTGGCTGCCGCAGGGGTGGGTCAGCCCCAGCATTTT
TRBV6-5	TRBJ2-1	many	.	CASSYGPSPRNEQFF	TGTGCCAGCAGTTACGGCCCGTCCCCGCGGAATGAGCAGTTCTTC
TRBV7-9	TRBJ2-5	many	.	CASSSGVAQYF	TGTGCCAGCAGCTCTGGGGTCGCCCAGTACTTC
TRBV25-1	TRBJ2-1	many	TRBD2	CAILQTSGRAPSSYNEQFF	TGTGCCATCCTACAGACTAGCGGGAGGGCCCCTAGCTCCTACAATGAGCAGTTCTTC
TRBV2	TRBJ1-1	many	.	CASTLPRGGTEAFF	TGTGCCAGCACTCTACCCAGGGGAGGCACTGAAGCTTTCTTT
TRBV6-2/TRBV6-3	TRBJ2-2	.	.	CASSYYATGLISSENTGELFF	TGTGCCAGCAGTTACTATGCTACCGGGCTCATTAGCTCCGAGAACACCGGGGAGCTGTTTTTT
TRBV7-3	TRBJ2-3	many	.	CASSLLGSTDTQYF	TGTGCCAGCAGCTTACTCGGAAGCACAGATACGCAGTATTTT
TRBV13	TRBJ1-2	many	TRBD1	CASSSGQLLYGYTF	TGTGCCAGCAGCTCGGGACAGTTGCTCTATGGCTACACCTTC
TRBV6-5	TRBJ2-1	many	TRBD2	CASSYGLADYNEQFF	TGTGCCAGCAGTTACGGACTAGCGGATTACAATGAGCAGTTCTTC
TRBV6-2/TRBV6-3	TRBJ2-1	.	TRBD2	CASSTRRAGGFHEQFF	TGTGCCAGCAGTACTCGCCGAGCGGGAGGGTTCCATGAGCAGTTCTTC
TRBV7-9	TRBJ2-1	many	TRBD2	CASSLGGTSPYNEQFF	TGTGCCAGCAGCTTAGGAGGGACTAGCCCCTACAATGAGCAGTTCTTC
TRBV12-3/TRBV12-4	TRBJ1-4	.	TRBD1	CASRGGTGGEKLFF	TGTGCCAGCAGGGGGGGGACAGGAGGGGAAAAACTGTTTTTT
TRBV7-3	TRBJ2-7	.	.	CASSQERRDINEQYF	TGTGCCAGCAGCCAAGAAAGGCGGGATATAAACGAGCAGTACTTC
TRBV7-9	TRBJ2-5	.	TRBD2	CASSTSGRDVETQYF	TGTGCCAGCAGCACTAGCGGGAGGGACGTTGAGACCCAGTACTTC
TRBV10-3	TRBJ2-1	many	TRBD1	CAITDPTGGDEQFF	TGTGCCATCACCGACCCGACAGGGGGCGATGAGCAGTTCTTC